The text below deals with one T cell receptor beta chain. This sample was taken from a study of blood T cell repertoires in COVID-19. Study at large: COVID-19 samples collected from the United States, Italy and Spain covered acute and convalescent phases. In each case, the material was cDNA or gDNA derived from T cells, B-cell-depleted T cells, or PBMCs.

In the original workflow: How many nucleated cells were present was estimated from reference gene primer amplification. The repertoire was sequenced with immunoSEQ multiplex PCR; TCRdb's copy has only in-frame clones and lacks some. From that table come the V and J calls and clone size; the DNA was used to work out D and trimming. The repertoire holds roughly 69,000 clones, with over 75% as singletons. The TCR was taken from a man aged 45-60 years with active COVID-19. Material: peripheral blood.

Here the CDR3 DNA reads TGTGCCAGCAGCTTGGGGGGGGCCCCGACGATATATGGCTACACCTTC. Amino acids: CASSLGGAPTIYGYTF. This sequence joins TRBV7-2 and TRBJ1-2; tentative D call: TRBD1 (6 bases). V dropped 3 bases and J dropped 5 bases, with 19 bases sitting between them. Germline V gene lookup returns CDR1 SGHTA and CDR2 FQGNSA. The CDR3 loop spans 16 amino acids.